This T cell receptor (beta chain) was captured in a study of T cell changes during pregnancy in multiple sclerosis. Trimming took 7 bases from V and 0 from J; bases not matched to a gene: 4. Germline V gene lookup returns CDR1 SEHNR and CDR2 FQNEAQ (reference sequence). The CDR3 consists of 14 residues. The protocol was immunoSEQ multiplex PCR, while the TCRdb copy is restricted to in-frame clones and leaves out a portion. The sample lists 35,000 to 45,000 clones; roughly nine tenths were seen once. V usage is TRBV7-9 and J usage is TRBJ2-7; 9 bases map to TRBD1. Sequencing was performed on CD4+ T cells from peripheral blood mononuclear cells, taken in the first trimester of pregnancy. The sequence was obtained from a female donor with multiple sclerosis, enrolled in a pregnancy study. The CDR3 is CASTGTGISYEQYF. For the CDR3, the DNA is TGTGCCAGCACCGGGACAGGGATCTCCTACGAGCAGTACTTC.